This T cell receptor (beta chain) came from a study of molecular identifiers for immune sequencing clone quantification. CDR1 and CDR2 from the germline V gene are LNHDA and SQIVND (reference sequence). V was trimmed by 3 bases and J by 0 bases, leaving 12 bases between them. This CDR3 spans 15 amino acids. Notes on this clonotype: This may stem from a read error, because a much larger clone lies one nucleotide away. Lacking the conserved final phenylalanine or tryptophan, this CDR3 likely reflects a read error.

Bulk TCR libraries used previously described methods and listed TCR primers. One entry per CDR3 protein, called by TCRdb with MiXCR from the PCR reads. The sample has hundreds of thousands of distinct CDR3 sequences; 25% are singletons. The authors gated naive CD8 T cells as CD8+CD4-CCR7+CD45RA+ for sorting. The clonotype comes from a human donor in good health. Some libraries in this study had Jurkat cell RNA spiked in. Sequencing was carried out using naive CD8+ T cells from blood, with Jurkat cell RNA spiked in. The subset denotes: FACS-sorted CD8+CD4-CCR7+CD45RA+ naive T cells. The gene calls are TRBV19 and TRBJ2-7; D unresolved. DNA for the CDR3: TGTGCCAGTAGTATCAGTGCCTGGAACTCCTACGAGCAGTACCTC. The encoded protein is CASSISAWNSYEQYL.